This TCR beta chain was sequenced in a study of blood T cell repertoires in COVID-19. At the level of the study: PBMCs, B-cell-depleted T cells, or T cells were the source of the cDNA or gDNA that made up the material.

The length of the CDR3 is 14 residues. Between the trimmed V and J ends, which lost 2 bases and 1 base, there was a span of 8 bases. Germline-derived CDR1 and CDR2 are PRHDT and FYEKMQ (reference sequence). Study processing details: The authors estimated nucleated cell counts from reference gene primer amplification. Generated by immunoSEQ multiplex PCR, the TCRdb table keeps only in-frame clones and is missing some. V, J and clone size are those of that table, while D and trimming were read from the DNA. Among about 88,000 clones listed, roughly nine tenths were seen once. The sequence derives from a human donor with active COVID-19. The donor label of this sample is uncertain. What was sequenced was peripheral blood. The J gene is TRBJ1-1, the V gene TRBV13; D not certain. The CDR3 DNA is TGTGCCAGCAGCTTATATCGGGGGAACACTGAAGCTTTCTTT. Encoded protein: CASSLYRGNTEAFF. Based on the CDR3 plus reference TRBV13 and TRBJ1-1, the full variable domain is AAGVIQSPRHLIKEKRETATLKCYPIPRHDTVYWYQQGPGQDPQFLISFYEKMQSDKGSIPDRFSAQQFSDYHSELNMSSLELGDSALYFCASSLYRGNTEAFFGQGTRLTVV.